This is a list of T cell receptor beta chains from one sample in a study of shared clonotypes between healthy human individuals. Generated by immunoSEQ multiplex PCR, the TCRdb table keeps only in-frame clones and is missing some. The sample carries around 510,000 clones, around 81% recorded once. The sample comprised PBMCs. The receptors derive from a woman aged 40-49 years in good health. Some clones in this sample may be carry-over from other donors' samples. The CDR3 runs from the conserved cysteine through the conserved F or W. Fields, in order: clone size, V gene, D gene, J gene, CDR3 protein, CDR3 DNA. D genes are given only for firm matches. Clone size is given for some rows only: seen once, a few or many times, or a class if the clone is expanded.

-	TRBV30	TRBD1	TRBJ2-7	CAWSGTGPYEQYF	TGTGCCTGGAGTGGGACAGGGCCTTACGAGCAGTACTTC
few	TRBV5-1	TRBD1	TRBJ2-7	CASSPTPTGSKEQYF	TGCGCCAGCAGCCCTACCCCGACAGGGTCCAAGGAGCAGTACTTC
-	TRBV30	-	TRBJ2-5	CAWSWGGETQYF	TGTGCCTGGAGTTGGGGCGGGGAGACCCAGTACTTC
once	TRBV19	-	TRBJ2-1	CASSIALRGEQFF	TGTGCCAGTAGTATAGCACTACGTGGGGAGCAGTTCTTC
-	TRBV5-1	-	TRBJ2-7	CASSSWGGAGSYEQYF	TGCGCCAGCAGCTCTTGGGGGGGCGCCGGTTCCTACGAGCAGTACTTC
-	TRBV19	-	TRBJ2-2	CASLTENTGELFF	TGTGCCAGTCTAACAGAGAACACCGGGGAGCTGTTTTTT
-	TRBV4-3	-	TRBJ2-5	CASSQDFGEMWTQYF	TGCGCCAGCAGCCAAGATTTCGGGGAGATGTGGACCCAGTACTTC
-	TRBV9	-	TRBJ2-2	CASSPSRFPGELFF	TGTGCCAGCAGCCCCTCCAGGTTCCCCGGGGAGCTGTTTTTT
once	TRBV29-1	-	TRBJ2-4	CSVDQLAKNIQYF	TGCAGCGTTGATCAACTAGCCAAAAACATTCAGTACTTC
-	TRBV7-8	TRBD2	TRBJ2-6	CASSLAYSRSSGFLSGANVLTF	TGTGCCAGCAGCTTAGCCTATTCAAGGAGTAGCGGGTTTCTCTCTGGGGCCAACGTCCTGACTTTC
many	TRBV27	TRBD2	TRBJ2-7	CASTQAGVYEQYF	TGTGCCAGCACCCAAGCGGGAGTCTACGAGCAGTACTTC
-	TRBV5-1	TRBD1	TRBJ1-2	CASSPRDRDGYTF	TGCGCCAGCAGCCCCCGAGACAGGGACGGCTACACCTTC
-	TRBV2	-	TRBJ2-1	CASSETNEQFF	TGTGCCAGCAGTGAAACCAATGAGCAGTTCTTC
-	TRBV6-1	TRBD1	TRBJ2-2	CASRGTGNTGELFF	TGTGCCAGTAGAGGGACAGGGAACACCGGGGAGCTGTTTTTT
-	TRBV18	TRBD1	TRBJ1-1	CASSPTGTDTEAFF	TGTGCCAGCTCACCGACAGGGACAGATACTGAAGCTTTCTTT
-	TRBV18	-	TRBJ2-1	CASSWTVDNEQFF	TGTGCCAGCTCCTGGACTGTGGACAATGAGCAGTTCTTC
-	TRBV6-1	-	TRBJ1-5	CASSESKGSGPQHF	TGTGCCAGCAGTGAGTCGAAGGGGTCAGGTCCCCAGCATTTT
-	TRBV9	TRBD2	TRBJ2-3	CASSSISGGDTDTQYF	TGTGCCAGCAGCTCAATTAGCGGGGGAGACACAGATACGCAGTATTTT
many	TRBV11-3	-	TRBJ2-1	CASSLDWGSSYNEQFF	TGTGCCAGCAGCTTAGATTGGGGGAGCTCCTACAATGAGCAGTTCTTC
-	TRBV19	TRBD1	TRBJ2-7	CASSTGQGGEQYF	TGTGCCAGTAGTACGGGACAGGGAGGCGAGCAGTACTTC
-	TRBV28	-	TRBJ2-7	CASSLANRVREYYEQYF	TGTGCCAGCAGTTTAGCTAACAGGGTTAGAGAATACTACGAGCAGTACTTC
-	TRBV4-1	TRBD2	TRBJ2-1	CASRPTSGRAEEQFF	TGCGCCAGCAGACCTACTAGCGGGAGGGCGGAAGAACAGTTCTTC
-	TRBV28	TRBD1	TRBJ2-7	CASSSVTGGAVDEQYF	TGTGCCAGCAGTTCCGTTACAGGGGGCGCGGTCGACGAGCAGTACTTC
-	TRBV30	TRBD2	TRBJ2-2	CALGASGTGELFF	TGTGCCTTAGGGGCTAGCGGGACCGGGGAGCTGTTTTTT
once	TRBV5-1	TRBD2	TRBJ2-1	CASSLLAGEMNEQFF	TGCGCCAGCAGCTTACTAGCGGGAGAGATGAATGAGCAGTTCTTC
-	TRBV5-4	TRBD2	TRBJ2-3	CASSWGLAGGADTQYF	TGTGCCAGCAGCTGGGGACTAGCGGGAGGAGCAGATACGCAGTATTTT
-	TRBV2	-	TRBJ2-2	CASSASSRYTGELFF	TGTGCCAGCAGTGCGAGTAGTCGGTACACCGGGGAGCTGTTTTTT
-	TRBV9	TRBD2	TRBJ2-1	CASSAGLAGVSYEQFF	TGTGCCAGCAGCGCCGGACTAGCGGGAGTTTCGTATGAGCAGTTCTTC
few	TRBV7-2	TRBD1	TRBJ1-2	CASSLPGGRGQGYGYTF	TGTGCCAGCAGCTTACCCGGGGGGAGGGGACAGGGTTATGGCTACACCTTC
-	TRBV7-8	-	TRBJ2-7	CASSTGAGYEQYF	TGTGCCAGCAGCACCGGTGCGGGTTACGAGCAGTACTTC
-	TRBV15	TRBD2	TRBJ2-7	CATSRSLAGGPYDYEQYF	TGTGCCACCAGCAGAAGTCTAGCGGGAGGGCCCTACGACTACGAGCAGTACTTC
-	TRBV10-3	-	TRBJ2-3	CAISGGTAPDTQYF	TGTGCCATCAGTGGCGGGACAGCCCCCGATACGCAGTATTTT
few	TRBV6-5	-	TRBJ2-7	CASSYQPDSSYEQYF	TGTGCCAGCAGTTACCAACCGGATAGCTCCTACGAGCAGTACTTC
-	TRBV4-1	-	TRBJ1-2	CASSHFREGYTF	TGCGCCAGCAGCCATTTCCGGGAAGGCTACACCTTC
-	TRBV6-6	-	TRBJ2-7	CASYAGHNYEQYF	TGTGCCAGTTATGCGGGACACAATTACGAGCAGTACTTC
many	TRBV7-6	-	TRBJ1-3	CASSPGPGYSGNTIYF	TGTGCCAGCAGCCCGGGGCCCGGGTACTCTGGAAACACCATATATTTT
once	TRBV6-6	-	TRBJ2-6	CASSQSGANVLTF	TGTGCCAGCAGCCAGTCTGGGGCCAACGTCCTGACTTTC
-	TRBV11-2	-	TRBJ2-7	CASSLAGEQYF	TGTGCCAGCAGCTTAGCTGGCGAGCAGTACTTC
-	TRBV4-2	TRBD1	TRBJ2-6	CASSQPGTGTYGANVLTF	TGTGCCAGCAGCCAACCCGGGACAGGGACATACGGGGCCAACGTCCTGACTTTC
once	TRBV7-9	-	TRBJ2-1	CASSLAGTARQFF	TGTGCCAGCAGCTTAGCGGGGACGGCCCGGCAGTTCTTC
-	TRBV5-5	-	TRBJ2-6	CASSQDLGSGANVLTF	TGTGCCAGCAGCCAAGATCTAGGGAGCGGGGCCAACGTCCTGACTTTC
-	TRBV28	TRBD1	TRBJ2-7	CASSPGQGPYEQYF	TGTGCCAGCAGCCCGGGACAGGGACCCTACGAGCAGTACTTC
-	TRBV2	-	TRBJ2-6	CASSKHRSSGANVLTF	TGTGCCAGCAGTAAACACAGGAGCTCTGGGGCCAACGTCCTGACTTTC
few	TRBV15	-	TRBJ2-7	CATSREGGSLEQYF	TGTGCCACCAGCAGAGAAGGGGGGTCTCTCGAGCAGTACTTC
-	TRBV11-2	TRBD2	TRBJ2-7	CASSLGDYSYEQYF	TGTGCCAGCAGCTTGGGGGACTACTCCTACGAGCAGTACTTC
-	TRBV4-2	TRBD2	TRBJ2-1	CASRRTSGSFYNEQFF	TGTGCCAGCAGACGGACTAGCGGGAGTTTCTACAATGAGCAGTTCTTC
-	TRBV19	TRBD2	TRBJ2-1	CASSIGLAVYNEQFF	TGTGCCAGTAGTATTGGACTAGCTGTCTACAATGAGCAGTTCTTC
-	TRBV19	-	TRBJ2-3	CASSTGTNAADTQYF	TGTGCCAGTAGTACCGGGACAAACGCGGCAGATACGCAGTATTTT
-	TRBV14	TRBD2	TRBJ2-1	CASSQGGAGVYNEQFF	TGTGCCAGCAGCCAAGGAGGAGCGGGAGTTTATAATGAGCAGTTCTTC
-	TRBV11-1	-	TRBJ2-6	CASSPRGSGSGANVLTF	TGTGCCAGCAGCCCCAGGGGTAGCGGCTCTGGGGCCAACGTCCTGACTTTC
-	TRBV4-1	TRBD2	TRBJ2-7	CASRRTSGSYEQYF	TGCGCCAGCAGGAGGACTAGCGGATCCTACGAGCAGTACTTC